The sample holds one count of the clone carrying this T cell receptor (beta chain). The CDR3 extends over 15 amino acids. The V gene's germline CDR1 is KGHSY and CDR2 FQNENV. V was clipped by 5 bases and J by 5 bases; unmatched bases: 7. This entry comes from a study of blood T cell repertoires in COVID-19. Overall study: The analysed material was cDNA or gDNA that came from T cells, B-cell-depleted T cells, or PBMCs.

Enrollees, about 18 to 95 years old, lived in some 24 US areas. Cohorts were determined from participant-reported clinical history. In the study's own analysis: Amplification of reference gene primers was used by the study to estimate nucleated cell counts. The repertoire was sequenced with immunoSEQ multiplex PCR; TCRdb's copy has only in-frame clones and lacks some. V and J calls and clone size are given by that table; D and trimming were obtained from the DNA. The sample shows about 250,000 clones, 90% to 95% of them seen only once. The source is a woman aged 18-29 years who had recovered from COVID-19. The sequenced material came from PBMCs or T cells enriched from blood (not recorded which). The rearrangement joins TRBV16 to TRBJ1-1, with 11 bases fitting TRBD1. In nucleotides, the CDR3 is TGTGCCAGCAGCACCGCCGGGACAGGGGGAACTGAAGCTTTCTTT. Its translation is CASSTAGTGGTEAFF.